This is a list of T cell receptor beta chains from one sample in a study of blood T cell repertoires in COVID-19. Data came from immunoSEQ multiplex PCR; TCRdb stores just in-frame clones and leaves some out. In the table there are some 200,000 clones, about 85% of which are singletons. Input material: peripheral blood. The receptor source for this set is a woman at least 80 years old in a cohort sampled during active or convalescent COVID-19. The CDR3 runs from the conserved cysteine through the conserved F or W. A D gene is named only where the DNA matches it firmly. Clone size is not always given. Where it is, it says once, few, many or a class for expanded clones.

abundance	v_gene	j_gene	d_gene	CDR3aa	CDR3nt
.	TRBV13	TRBJ2-7	TRBD2	CASSQLGTSGGFVYEQYF	TGTGCCAGCAGCCAGCTTGGGACTAGCGGGGGCTTCGTTTACGAGCAGTACTTC
.	TRBV12-3/TRBV12-4	TRBJ1-2	.	CASSFVRHGYTF	TGTGCCAGCAGTTTTGTCAGGCATGGCTACACCTTC
.	TRBV19	TRBJ1-1	TRBD1	CASSRTGTMNTEAFF	TGTGCCAGTAGCCGGACAGGAACCATGAACACTGAAGCTTTCTTT
.	TRBV5-1	TRBJ1-1	TRBD1	CASSTGQLNTEAFF	TGCGCCAGCAGCACGGGACAGCTGAACACTGAAGCTTTCTTT
.	TRBV21-1	TRBJ2-5	.	CASSKDRLAGGAPQETQYF	TGTGCCAGCAGCAAAGATAGACTAGCGGGGGGGGCCCCCCAAGAGACCCAGTACTTC
.	TRBV5-5	TRBJ1-4	.	CASSLSRQRLFF	TGTGCCAGCAGCTTATCTAGACAGCGACTGTTTTTT
.	TRBV5-4	TRBJ2-1	TRBD2	CAGKPGLDFSYNEQFF	TGTGCCGGAAAACCGGGACTAGACTTCTCCTACAATGAGCAGTTCTTC
.	TRBV3-1/TRBV3-2	TRBJ2-3	TRBD2	CASSNIGGSTDTQYF	TGTGCCAGCAGCAACATCGGGGGGAGCACAGATACGCAGTATTTT
.	TRBV18	TRBJ2-5	TRBD1	CASSPGQGGDTQYF	TGTGCCAGCTCACCGGGACAGGGAGGGGACACCCAGTACTTC
.	TRBV6-1	TRBJ2-7	TRBD1	CASSEVGDRWTSYEQYF	TGTGCCAGCAGTGAAGTGGGGGACAGGTGGACTTCCTACGAGCAGTACTTC
.	TRBV6-5	TRBJ2-1	.	CASSPADTSGQFF	TGTGCCAGCAGTCCCGCGGACACCTCGGGCCAGTTCTTC
.	TRBV27	TRBJ1-3	.	CASSGRVSGNTIYF	TGTGCCAGCAGCGGCAGGGTCTCTGGAAACACCATATATTTT
.	TRBV4-3	TRBJ2-1	.	CASSQEGTEYNEQFF	TGCGCCAGCAGCCAAGAAGGTACAGAATACAATGAGCAGTTCTTC
.	TRBV10-1	TRBJ1-4	.	CASSEGQTNEKLFF	TGCGCCAGCAGTGAGGGACAGACTAATGAAAAACTGTTTTTT
few	TRBV3-1/TRBV3-2	TRBJ1-6	.	CASSPGSSPDSPLHF	TGTGCCAGCAGCCCTGGTAGCAGTCCGGATTCACCCCTCCACTTT
.	TRBV5-1	TRBJ2-3	TRBD2	CASTGLAGAGDTQYF	TGCGCCAGCACCGGACTAGCGGGAGCGGGAGATACGCAGTATTTT
.	TRBV27	TRBJ2-3	.	CASSDSGAGDTQYF	TGTGCCAGCAGTGACTCAGGGGCCGGAGATACGCAGTATTTT
.	TRBV6-2/TRBV6-3	TRBJ1-1	.	CASSYGGTGAEAFF	TGTGCCAGCAGTTACGGGGGGACCGGGGCTGAAGCTTTCTTT
.	TRBV7-2	TRBJ1-3	.	CASSPRGVSGNTIYF	TGTGCCAGCAGCCCCCGAGGAGTCTCTGGAAACACCATATATTTT
few	TRBV10-1	TRBJ2-2	.	CASSDNRVDTGELFF	TGCGCCAGCAGTGATAACAGGGTTGACACCGGGGAGCTGTTTTTT
once	TRBV10-3	TRBJ1-6	TRBD1	CAIGGQGGSPLHF	TGTGCCATCGGGGGACAGGGAGGTTCGCCCCTCCACTTT
few	TRBV21-1	TRBJ2-2	.	CASSTKMGRGNTGELFF	TGTGCCAGCAGCACAAAGATGGGGCGGGGGAACACCGGGGAGCTGTTTTTT
.	TRBV10-3	TRBJ2-3	.	CAISEFQMDTQYF	TGTGCCATCAGTGAGTTTCAGATGGATACGCAGTATTTT
once	TRBV11-3	TRBJ2-1	TRBD2	CASSSGLAGEAYNEQFF	TGTGCCAGCAGCTCGGGACTAGCGGGAGAGGCCTACAATGAGCAGTTCTTC